The clone carrying this T cell receptor beta chain was detected many times. Its antigen is not known. Time point in this sample: newly diagnosed GD, antithyroid drugs for less than 3 months. Extracted PBMC RNA gave rise to the TCR library. EDTA tubes held approximately 8.8 milliliters of peripheral blood from each patient. With iRepertoire HTBI primers and Arm-PCR of CDR3 regions, TCR beta libraries were built. TCRdb re-derived calls from the multiplex PCR reads in MiXCR, one entry per CDR3 protein. The data hold about 200,000 distinct CDR3 sequences, with approximately 20% observed a single time. This specimen belongs to a study of regulatory T cells in long-lasting Graves disease. Overall study context: Newly diagnosed Graves' patients had under 3 months of antithyroid drugs.

V lost 6 bases, J lost 3 bases, and 12 bases lay in between. The CDR3 is 13 residues long. From germline, CDR1 is SGHTA and CDR2 FQGNSA. Overall study results and limits: The work looked only at peripheral blood and did not look at thyroid tissue. Public clonotype sharing was higher in persistent than newly diagnosed patients.

The sequence came from a female donor with Graves disease. Source: peripheral blood mononuclear cells (PBMCs), taken at new diagnosis, from a patient treated with antithyroid drugs. The rearrangement uses TRBV7-2 and TRBJ2-7; D ambiguous. CDR3 DNA sequence: TGTGCCAGCAGTTCCGGGCCAAACTACGAGCAGTACTTC. It encodes CASSSGPNYEQYF.